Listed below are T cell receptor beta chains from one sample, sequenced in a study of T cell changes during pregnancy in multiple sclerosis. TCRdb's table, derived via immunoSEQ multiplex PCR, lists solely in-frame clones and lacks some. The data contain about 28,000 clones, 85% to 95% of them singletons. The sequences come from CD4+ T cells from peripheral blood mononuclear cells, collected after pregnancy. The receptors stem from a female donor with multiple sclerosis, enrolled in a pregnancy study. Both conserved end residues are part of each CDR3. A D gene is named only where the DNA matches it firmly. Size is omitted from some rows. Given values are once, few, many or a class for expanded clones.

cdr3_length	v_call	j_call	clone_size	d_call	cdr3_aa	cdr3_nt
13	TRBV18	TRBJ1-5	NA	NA	CASSPPTGSPQHF	TGTGCCAGCTCACCACCAACAGGGTCTCCCCAGCATTTT
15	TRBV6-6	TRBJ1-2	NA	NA	CASSYEGQFNYGYTF	TGTGCCAGCAGTTACGAGGGCCAATTCAACTATGGCTACACCTTC
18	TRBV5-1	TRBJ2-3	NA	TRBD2	CASSLGRNGRAVADTQYF	TGCGCCAGCAGCTTGGGGCGGAACGGGAGGGCCGTGGCAGATACGCAGTATTTT
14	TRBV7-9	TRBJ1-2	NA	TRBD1	CASSEQGAMHGYTF	TGTGCCAGCAGCGAACAGGGGGCGATGCATGGCTACACCTTC
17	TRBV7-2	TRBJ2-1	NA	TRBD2	CASSPSGTSGRINEQFF	TGTGCCAGCAGCCCCTCCGGGACTAGCGGGAGAATAAATGAGCAGTTCTTC
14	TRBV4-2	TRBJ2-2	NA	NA	CASSQQGNTGELFF	TGTGCCAGCAGCCAACAGGGGAACACCGGGGAGCTGTTTTTT
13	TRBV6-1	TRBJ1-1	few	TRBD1	CASGPGTGREAFF	TGTGCCAGCGGCCCTGGGACAGGCCGTGAAGCTTTCTTT
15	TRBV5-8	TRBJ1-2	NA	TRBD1	CASSYTIGGNYGYTF	TGTGCCAGCAGCTACACCATAGGGGGCAACTATGGCTACACCTTC
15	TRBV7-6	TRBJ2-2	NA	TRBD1	CASSSQGANTGELFF	TGTGCCAGCAGCTCACAGGGGGCGAACACCGGGGAGCTGTTTTTT
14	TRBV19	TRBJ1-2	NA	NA	CASGVWQGTNGYTF	TGTGCCAGTGGTGTATGGCAGGGGACGAATGGCTACACCTTC
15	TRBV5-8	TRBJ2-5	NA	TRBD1	CASSTGQGPQETQYF	TGTGCCAGCAGCACGGGACAGGGGCCCCAAGAGACCCAGTACTTC
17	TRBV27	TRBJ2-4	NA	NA	CASSLRLGQGNRNIQYF	TGTGCCAGCAGTTTACGGTTAGGGCAGGGCAACAGAAACATTCAGTACTTC
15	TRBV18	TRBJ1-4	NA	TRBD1	CASSIQGGHGEKLFF	TGTGCCAGCTCGATACAGGGGGGTCACGGTGAAAAACTGTTTTTT
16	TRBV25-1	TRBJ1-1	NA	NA	CASSEAPGAMGTEAFF	TGTGCCAGCAGTGAGGCCCCAGGGGCGATGGGCACTGAAGCTTTCTTT
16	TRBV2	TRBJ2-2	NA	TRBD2	CASSHGTSGFTGELFF	TGTGCCAGCAGTCATGGGACTAGCGGATTCACCGGGGAGCTGTTTTTT
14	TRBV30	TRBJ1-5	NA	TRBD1	CAWQGTGTNQPQHF	TGTGCCTGGCAGGGGACAGGGACGAATCAGCCCCAGCATTTT
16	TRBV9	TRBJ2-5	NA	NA	CASSVDGRGGRETQYF	TGTGCCAGCAGCGTAGACGGACGGGGAGGTCGGGAGACCCAGTACTTC
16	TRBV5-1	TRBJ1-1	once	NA	CASSYSNRVSGTEAFF	TGCGCCAGCAGCTATTCCAACAGGGTATCGGGCACTGAAGCTTTCTTT
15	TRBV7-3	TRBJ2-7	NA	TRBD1	CASSPQTGAALEQYF	TGTGCCAGCAGCCCCCAGACAGGGGCCGCGCTCGAGCAGTACTTC
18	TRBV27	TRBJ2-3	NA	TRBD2	CASRGLAGGLFNTDTQYF	TGTGCCAGCAGAGGACTAGCGGGAGGCCTATTTAACACAGATACGCAGTATTTT
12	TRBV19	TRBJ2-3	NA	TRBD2	CATRLAGDTQYF	TGTGCCACAAGACTAGCGGGAGATACGCAGTATTTT
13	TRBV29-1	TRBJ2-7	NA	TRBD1	CSVVGTDAYEQYF	TGCAGCGTTGTCGGGACAGACGCCTACGAGCAGTACTTC
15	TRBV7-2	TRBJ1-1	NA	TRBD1	CASSEPGTANTEAFF	TGTGCCAGCAGCGAACCCGGGACAGCGAACACTGAAGCTTTCTTT
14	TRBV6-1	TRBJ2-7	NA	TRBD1	CASTVGQGAYEQYF	TGTGCCAGCACCGTTGGACAGGGAGCCTACGAGCAGTACTTC
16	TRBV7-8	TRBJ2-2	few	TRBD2	CASSPRTSRNTGELFF	TGTGCCAGCAGCCCCAGGACTAGTCGGAACACCGGGGAGCTGTTTTTT
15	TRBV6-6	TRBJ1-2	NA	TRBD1	CASIPQQGTYYGYTF	TGTGCCAGCATCCCTCAACAGGGGACCTACTATGGCTACACCTTC
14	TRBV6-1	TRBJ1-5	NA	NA	CASSGHLSNQPQHF	TGTGCCAGCAGTGGACACCTAAGCAATCAGCCCCAGCATTTT
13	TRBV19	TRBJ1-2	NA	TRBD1	CASSIQGDYGYTF	TGTGCCAGTAGTATACAGGGGGACTATGGCTACACCTTC
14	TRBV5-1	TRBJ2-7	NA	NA	CASSAEPATYEQYF	TGCGCCAGCAGCGCCGAGCCTGCGACCTACGAGCAGTACTTC
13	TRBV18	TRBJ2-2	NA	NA	CASSSRESGELFF	TGTGCCAGCTCATCTCGGGAATCCGGGGAGCTGTTTTTT
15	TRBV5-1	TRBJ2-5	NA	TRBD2	CASSPNGGAQETQYF	TGCGCCAGCAGCCCGAACGGGGGGGCCCAAGAGACCCAGTACTTC
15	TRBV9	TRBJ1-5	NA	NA	CASSVKGDSNQPQHF	TGTGCCAGCAGCGTGAAAGGGGATAGCAATCAGCCCCAGCATTTT
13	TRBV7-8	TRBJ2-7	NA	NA	CASRFTGSYEQYF	TGTGCCAGCAGATTCACAGGGTCCTACGAGCAGTACTTC
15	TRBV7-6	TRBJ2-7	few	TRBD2	CASSLGSGSTYEQYF	TGTGCCAGCAGCTTAGGCAGCGGGAGTACCTACGAGCAGTACTTC
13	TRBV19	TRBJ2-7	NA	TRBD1	CASSHQTGAEQYF	TGTGCCAGTAGTCACCAAACAGGGGCCGAGCAGTACTTC
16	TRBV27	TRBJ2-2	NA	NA	CASSLGQSWNTGELFF	TGTGCCAGCAGTTTAGGACAGAGCTGGAACACCGGGGAGCTGTTTTTT
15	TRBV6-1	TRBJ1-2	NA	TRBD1	CASNPDRGGFHGYTF	TGTGCCAGCAATCCGGACAGGGGAGGGTTTCATGGCTACACCTTC
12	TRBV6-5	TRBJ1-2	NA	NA	CASRDTGPGYTF	TGTGCCAGCAGGGACACCGGGCCCGGCTACACCTTC
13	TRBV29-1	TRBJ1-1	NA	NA	CSATRANQGEAFF	TGCAGCGCCACCCGGGCCAACCAGGGGGAAGCTTTCTTT
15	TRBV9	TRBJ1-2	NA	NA	CASSAERTEFYGYTF	TGTGCCAGCAGCGCTGAACGGACAGAATTCTATGGCTACACCTTC
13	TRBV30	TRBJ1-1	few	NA	CAWSAQGGIIDFF	TGTGCCTGGAGTGCCCAGGGTGGTATTATCGATTTCTTT